The 13 T cell receptor beta chains below were found in one sample sequenced in a study of monozygotic twins with inflammatory bowel disease. TCRdb reprocessed the 5' RACE reads, with one entry per CDR3 protein and no DNA. This sample's clone table lists around 150,000 distinct CDR3 sequences. Sequencing was performed on blood. These receptors were collected from a human donor with ulcerative colitis or Crohn's disease, or a healthy co-twin of an affected twin (not recorded which).

This sequence joins TRBV6-1 and TRBJ1-4; no DNA is available, so the TRBD1 call from TCRdb remains unchecked. The CDR3 length is 13 residues. Germline CDR1 and CDR2: MNHNS and SASEGT. The CDR3 loop reads CASRASRNEKLFF.

V and J are TRBV20-1 and TRBJ2-1; the TRBD2 assignment by TCRdb is unverifiable without DNA. This CDR3 region has 15 residues. The V gene's germline CDR1 is DFQATT and CDR2 SNEGSKA (reference sequence). CDR3 region: CSAKILAGEYNEQFF.

The chain uses TRBV7-8 and TRBJ2-1; the TCRdb D gene call, TRBD1, has no DNA to confirm it. CDR1 is SGHVS and CDR2 is FQNEAQ in the germline V gene. CDR3 length: 16 amino acids. This CDR3 reads CASRYGRLAVGDEQFF.

The chain has TRBV18 and TRBJ2-1; TCRdb returns TRBD1, unconfirmable since there is no DNA. CDR1 is KGHSH, CDR2 LQKENI, per germline. CDR3 size: 17 residues. CDR3 amino acids: CASSPPFGQGAANEQFF.

This chain connects TRBV7-2 to TRBJ2-3. The CDR3 spans 13 residues. Germline CDR1 and CDR2: SGHTA and FQGNSA. The CDR3: CASSLGSVDTQYF.

The chain is built from TRBV10-3 and TRBJ1-1. The length of the CDR3 is 14 residues. Per germline, CDR1 ENHRY and CDR2 SYGVKD. Here the CDR3 reads CAISELSLDTEAFF.

This rearrangement joins TRBV6-2 or TRBV6-3 to TRBJ2-7; TCRdb picks TRBD2, but there is no DNA to check that call. The CDR3 covers 12 residues. Germline CDR1 is MNHEY and CDR2 is SVGEGT. CDR3 in amino acids: CASSGTSGLAYF.

The CDR3 loop is CSARDWAGGQAGELFF. V usage is TRBV20-1 and J usage is TRBJ2-2; there is no DNA to check the TCRdb D call of TRBD1. Germline-derived CDR1 and CDR2 are DFQATT and SNEGSKA (reference sequence). The CDR3 is 16 residues long.

The J gene is TRBJ2-7, the V gene TRBV14; TCRdb designates TRBD2, a call that cannot be tested without DNA. CDR1 is SGHDN and CDR2 is FVKESK in the germline V gene. This CDR3 is 15 amino acids long. The CDR3 protein is CASSQGLAGGLEQYF. The full variable domain, completed using reference TRBV14 and TRBJ2-7, is EAGVTQFPSHSVIEKGQTVTLRCDPISGHDNLYWYRRVMGKEIKFLLHFVKESKQDESGMPNNRFLAERTGGTYSTLKVQPAELEDSGVYFCASSQGLAGGLEQYFGPGTRLTVT.

The chain couples TRBV7-9 to TRBJ2-7. Germline V lookup: CDR1 SEHNR, CDR2 FQNEAQ (reference sequence). The CDR3 spans 12 residues. CDR3 protein: CASSYPMGEQYF. Together with reference TRBV7-9 and TRBJ2-7, the CDR3 gives the full variable domain: DTGVSQNPRHKITKRGQNVTFRCDPISEHNRLYWYRQTLGQGPEFLTYFQNEAQLEKSRLLSDRFSAERPKGSFSTLEIQRTEQGDSAMYLCASSYPMGEQYFGPGTRLTVT.

This chain joins TRBV3-1 and TRBJ2-7; TCRdb's assignment of TRBD1 cannot be checked, as there is no DNA. The germline gives CDR1 LGHDT, CDR2 YNNKEL (reference sequence). CDR3 size: 18 residues. This chain's CDR3 is CASSPLTPGQGSGNEQYF.

The V gene is TRBV10-3, the J gene TRBJ2-6; TCRdb outputs TRBD1, but without DNA this stays unchecked. Germline V gene data show CDR1 as ENHRY and CDR2 as SYGVKD. The CDR3 contains 17 residues. This chain's CDR3 is CAIRPGQGLPGANVLTF.

The chain joins TRBV20-1 to TRBJ2-7; the D call from TCRdb, TRBD2, cannot be confirmed without DNA. CDR1 is DFQATT, CDR2 SNEGSKA, per germline (reference sequence). This CDR3 has 15 residues. CDR3 residues: CSASSGGSRSYEQYF.